Below, 28 T cell receptor beta chains from the same sample are listed, as sequenced in a study of blood T cell repertoires in COVID-19 (dated by TCRdb to 2020 to 2021). Receptors were amplified or captured by the immunoSEQ multiplex PCR assay. The clones in this table, taken by TCRdb from immuneACCESS, are in-frame only. Not every clone is retained; where verified, under half of the shortfall comes from an unresolved V gene, and the cause of the rest is unknown. Here the sample has around 120,000 clones; 85% occur a single time. Of the sample, less than 2.5% falls within the top ten clones. Sequencing used peripheral blood. These receptors were obtained from a human donor in a cohort sampled during active COVID-19.

The genes are TRBV7-9 and TRBJ2-2, with TRBD1 as a possible D gene (5 bases). This CDR3 region has 13 residues. Germline lookup yields CDR1 SEHNR and CDR2 FQNEAQ (reference sequence). The V end lost 8 bases, the J end lost 7 bases, and 14 bases lay between the germline ends. CDR3 in DNA: TGTGCCAGCTTACCTTCAGGGAACGGGGAGCTGTTTTTT. This gives the protein CASLPSGNGELFF.

The chain uses TRBV25-1 and TRBJ1-1; 8 bases are a match to TRBD1. The CDR3 spans 13 residues. Germline V gene sequence: CDR1 MGHDK, CDR2 SYGVNS. The V and J ends lost 8 bases and 2 bases, in that order; junction bases with no gene match: 4. As DNA, the CDR3 is TGTGCCAGCCATGACAGGGGAAACACTGAAGCTTTCTTT. This gives the protein CASHDRGNTEAFF.

The genes are TRBV2 and TRBJ1-1; D ambiguous. V was pared by 7 bases and J by 5 bases, with 11 bases between. From germline, CDR1 is SNHLY and CDR2 FYNNEI. This CDR3 is 12 amino acids long. CDR3 coding DNA: TGTGCCAGCATACTCCAGCGTACTGAAGCTTTCTTT. Amino acid sequence: CASILQRTEAFF.

A single count supports this clone. V usage is TRBV5-1 and J usage is TRBJ1-1, with D uncertain. The CDR3 loop spans 13 amino acids. V gave up 7 bases and J gave up 4 bases, with 14 bases separating them. Germline V CDR1 and CDR2: SGHRS, YFSETQ. The CDR3 is CASGEVGGTEAFF. The CDR3 DNA is TGCGCCAGCGGGGAGGTAGGCGGCACTGAAGCTTTCTTT.

This clone was observed a few times. This chain joins TRBV5-1 and TRBJ2-2, with 8 bases that match TRBD2. CDR3 size: 16 residues. V shed 0 bases, J shed 7 bases, and the junction held 8 bases outside the gene matches. Germline V gene lookup returns CDR1 SGHRS and CDR2 YFSETQ. In DNA form, the CDR3 reads TGCGCCAGCAGCTTGGAGCCGACTAGCGCTGGCGGGGAGCTGTTTTTT. Translation gives CASSLEPTSAGGELFF.

This clone showed up just a few times. The chain carries TRBV2 and TRBJ1-6; unclear D gene. The V gene's germline CDR1 is SNHLY and CDR2 FYNNEI. The V gene lost 5 bases and the J gene lost 7 bases, with 15 bases spanning the gap. This CDR3 contains 15 residues. The CDR3 bases are TGTGCCAGCAGTCCCGAGGGTTTGGTGAATTCACCCCTCCACTTT. It encodes CASSPEGLVNSPLHF.

This chain joins TRBV11-2 and TRBJ2-3; D is unclear. Germline V lookup: CDR1 SGHAT, CDR2 FQNNGV. This CDR3 has 14 residues. V was trimmed by 5 bases and J by 1 base, leaving 10 bases between them. The CDR3 spells CASSPGRGTDTQYF. DNA for the CDR3: TGTGCCAGCAGCCCGGGTCGCGGCACAGATACGCAGTATTTT.

The chain links TRBV27 to TRBJ1-6; 8 nucleotides line up with TRBD1. CDR3 length: 15 residues. CDR1 and CDR2 (germline): MNHEY, SMNVEV (reference sequence). The V gene end was trimmed by 2 bases and the J gene end by 9 bases; junction bases not matched to a gene: 6. The CDR3 reads CASSLQVQGGSPLHF. CDR3 in DNA: TGTGCCAGCAGTTTACAGGTACAGGGGGGTTCACCCCTCCACTTT.

This clone has more than one count but fewer than ten. The chain has TRBV9 and TRBJ2-7, with 9 nucleotides matching TRBD2. The germline V gene has CDR1 SGDLS and CDR2 YYNGEE. This CDR3 spans 14 amino acids. After removal of 4 bases from V and 4 bases from J, the junction contained 6 bases not matched to a gene. The CDR3 DNA reads as TGTGCCAGCAGCCGTAGCGGGAGTGTGTACGAGCAGTACTTC. Its protein product is CASSRSGSVYEQYF.

This chain joins TRBV6-8 and TRBJ1-3; D remains unclear. V was cut by 2 bases and J by 0 bases, with 14 bases left in between. The V gene's germline CDR1 is MNHGY and CDR2 SAAAGT. CDR3 length equals 17 residues. CDR3 in amino acids: CASSYLTAGSSGNTIYF. CDR3 nucleotide sequence: TGTGCCAGCAGTTACCTAACGGCGGGAAGCTCTGGAAACACCATATATTTT.

Only one count was recorded for this clone. The chain employs TRBV6-2 or TRBV6-3 and TRBJ2-7; 8 bases are a match to TRBD1. Germline trimming cut 2 bases from V and 1 base from J; bases unmatched to any gene: 10. The germline V gene encodes CDR1 MNHEY and CDR2 SVGEGT. This CDR3 contains 17 residues. The CDR3 DNA is TGTGCCAGCAGTTACGACCCTCGGACAGGGTATTCCTACGAGCAGTACTTC. Its protein product is CASSYDPRTGYSYEQYF.

The V gene is TRBV28, the J gene TRBJ2-7; tentative D call: TRBD2 (5 bases). V dropped 4 bases and J dropped 6 bases, with 16 bases sitting between them. Germline V gene data show CDR1 as MDHEN and CDR2 as SYDVKM. This CDR3 is built from 14 residues. Here the CDR3 DNA reads TGTGCCAGCAGTTCCCGGGCCGTACGGGGCGAGCAGTACTTC. Translated, it gives CASSSRAVRGEQYF.

The chain uses TRBV7-9 and TRBJ2-1; 13 nucleotides match TRBD2. Unmatched junction bases numbered 9, after V lost 5 bases and J lost 14 bases. CDR1 is SEHNR and CDR2 is FQNEAQ in the germline V gene (reference sequence). CDR3 length: 14 residues. This CDR3 reads CASSLPGLAGWEFF. In DNA form, the CDR3 reads TGTGCCAGCAGCCTTCCGGGACTAGCGGGATGGGAGTTCTTC.

The chain recombines TRBV19 with TRBJ1-2; 8 nucleotides line up with TRBD1. V trimming: 5 bases; J trimming: 4 bases; junction bases outside the gene matches: 6. The CDR3 is 14 amino acids. CDR1 LNHDA and CDR2 SQIVND come from the germline V gene (reference sequence). CDR3 sequence: CASSSRGRVYGYTF. In DNA, the CDR3 is TGTGCCAGTAGTTCCAGGGGGCGTGTCTATGGCTACACCTTC.

The V and J genes are TRBV10-3 and TRBJ2-1; D is perhaps TRBD1 (6 bases). The CDR3 covers 15 residues. The germline V gene has CDR1 ENHRY and CDR2 SYGVKD. Trimming took off 0 bases at V and 4 bases at J, with 10 bases between the two ends. The CDR3 protein is CAISESGQGYNEQFF. The CDR3 DNA reads as TGTGCCATCAGTGAGTCGGGCCAGGGGTACAATGAGCAGTTCTTC.

This chain links TRBV6-5 with TRBJ2-1; TRBD2 agrees at 9 bases. This CDR3 spans 15 amino acids. V was clipped by 5 bases and J by 2 bases; unmatched bases: 4. The germline gives CDR1 MNHEY, CDR2 SVGAGI. The CDR3 nucleotides read TGTGCCAGCAGTCTTCTAGCGGGGACCTACAATGAGCAGTTCTTC. This sequence encodes CASSLLAGTYNEQFF.

The chain joins TRBV2 to TRBJ2-7, with 11 bases fitting TRBD1. The germline gives CDR1 SNHLY, CDR2 FYNNEI. This CDR3 contains 18 residues. The trim removed 0 bases at V and 2 bases at J, leaving 9 bases unmatched. CDR3 bases: TGTGCCAGCAGTGAAGCGGGACAGGGGGAGCGGGGAACCTACGAGCAGTACTTC. It codes for CASSEAGQGERGTYEQYF.

This chain joins TRBV2 and TRBJ2-7; D is possibly TRBD2 (6 bases). V was clipped by 7 bases and J by 3 bases, with 13 bases between them. From germline, CDR1 is SNHLY and CDR2 FYNNEI. The CDR3 has 13 residues. The CDR3 nucleotides read TGTGCCAGCAAGGAGGGGCTAGTCTACGAGCAGTACTTC. It translates to CASKEGLVYEQYF.

The V and J genes are TRBV5-1 and TRBJ1-2, with 7 bases fitting TRBD1. The V and J ends lost 4 bases and 5 bases, in that order; junction bases with no gene match: 17. Germline assignment: CDR1 SGHRS and CDR2 YFSETQ. There are 17 residues in the CDR3. CDR3 residues: CASSPFTTGGTEYGYTF. The DNA of the CDR3 is TGCGCCAGCAGCCCCTTCACTACGGGCGGGACAGAGTATGGCTACACCTTC.

The chain has TRBV28 and TRBJ2-7, with 12 bases aligning to TRBD1. This CDR3 comprises 14 residues. CDR1 and CDR2 (germline): MDHEN, SYDVKM. Germline trimming cut 4 bases from V and 9 bases from J; bases unmatched to any gene: 7. In DNA, the CDR3 is TGTGCCAGCAGTTGGGGGGACAGGGGGCAGGTGCAGTACTTC. Its protein is CASSWGDRGQVQYF.

This sequence joins TRBV27 and TRBJ2-1; unclear D gene. V lost 8 bases and J lost 0, with 23 bases in between. The CDR3 runs 18 residues. The germline gives CDR1 MNHEY, CDR2 SMNVEV (reference sequence). The CDR3 protein is CASAKTRDLLSSYNEQFF. Written as DNA, the CDR3 is TGTGCCAGCGCTAAGACCCGAGACTTGCTGAGCTCCTACAATGAGCAGTTCTTC.

V and J are TRBV27 and TRBJ2-1; 9 bases map to TRBD1. The germline V gene encodes CDR1 MNHEY and CDR2 SMNVEV (reference sequence). Unmatched junction bases numbered 15, after V lost 11 bases and J lost 10 bases. The CDR3 has 14 amino acids. CDR3 nucleotide sequence: TGTGCCTCTCCGGGACAGGGAAAACTAGAAGAGCAGTTCTTC. Translating gives CASPGQGKLEEQFF.

The chain is built from TRBV27 and TRBJ2-7; tentative D call: TRBD2 (6 bases). V dropped 3 bases and J dropped 4 bases, with 10 bases sitting between them. There are 13 residues in the CDR3. In germline, CDR1 is MNHEY, CDR2 SMNVEV (reference sequence). The CDR3 spells CASSLGGPYEQYF. Written as DNA, the CDR3 is TGTGCCAGCAGTTTGGGGGGTCCTTACGAGCAGTACTTC.

The V and J genes are TRBV28 and TRBJ1-6; 9 bases map to TRBD1. CDR3 length: 16 amino acids. Germline lookup yields CDR1 MDHEN and CDR2 SYDVKM. Trimming at V came to 6 bases and at J to 6 bases, leaving 9 bases not matched to a gene. For the CDR3, the DNA is TGTGCCAGCAGACTTGACAGGGGGAATAGTAATTCACCCCTCCACTTT. Translated, it gives CASRLDRGNSNSPLHF.

This clone was seen a single time. The chain employs TRBV2 and TRBJ2-7; TRBD1 aligns across 8 bases. Germline-derived CDR1 and CDR2 are SNHLY and FYNNEI. The CDR3 runs 13 residues. J gave up 5 bases and V 8 bases, and 8 bases lay outside the gene matches. The CDR3 loop is CASSWPGGNEQYF. In nucleotides, the CDR3 is TGTGCCAGCTCTTGGCCAGGGGGCAACGAGCAGTACTTC.

This chain joins TRBV18 and TRBJ1-4; tentative D call: TRBD1 (6 bases). Trimming removed 2 bases from V and 7 bases from J, with 8 bases in between. The V gene's germline CDR1 is KGHSH and CDR2 LQKENI. The CDR3 contains 13 residues. DNA of the CDR3: TGTGCCAGCTCACCAGGGGGCGGTGAAAAACTGTTTTTT. Translated: CASSPGGGEKLFF. Supplemented by reference TRBV18 and TRBJ1-4, the full variable domain reads NAGVMQNPRHLVRRRGQEARLRCSPMKGHSHVYWYRQLPEEGLKFMVYLQKENIIDESGMPKERFSAEFPKEGPSILRIQQVVRGDSAAYFCASSPGGGEKLFFGSGTQLSVL.

The chain has TRBV28 and TRBJ2-7, with D unresolved. The CDR3 is made up of 14 amino acids. V lost 3 bases to trimming and J lost 0 bases, with 9 bases between them. From germline, CDR1 is MDHEN and CDR2 SYDVKM. CDR3 sequence (DNA): TGTGCCAGCAGTTTTCAAAGGAGCTCCTACGAGCAGTACTTC. This codes for CASSFQRSSYEQYF.

The CDR3 region is CASSSQGAQETQYF. As DNA, the CDR3 is TGTGCCAGTAGCTCTCAGGGGGCCCAAGAGACCCAGTACTTC. This chain uses TRBV19 with TRBJ2-5; 8 bases are shared with TRBD1. Germline CDR1 LNHDA, CDR2 SQIVND (reference sequence). Unmatched junction bases numbered 4, after V lost 6 bases and J lost 1 base. The CDR3 totals 14 residues.